This T cell receptor (beta chain) was profiled in a study of CD8 T cells in ankylosing spondylitis. Study outcomes and limitations: Disease-linked clones proved CD8+ and comparatively uncommon in peripheral blood. Characteristic, it appeared, of ankylosing spondylitis blood was a TCR beta motif of about eight highly homologous variants.

This clonotype showed up many times. Its antigen remains unidentified. Library preparation for TCR beta used quantitative 5'-RACE with molecular barcodes. MiXCR, run by TCRdb on the 5' RACE reads, gives a single entry per CDR3 protein. The sample lists about 460,000 distinct CDR3 sequences, roughly 5.3% occurring once. The source material was blood, either unsorted or a sorted T cell fraction (not recorded which). The TCR originated in a male donor with ankylosing spondylitis.

The CDR3 sequence: CASSASVVPYNEQFF. The CDR3 bases are TGTGCCAGCAGTGCTAGCGTAGTTCCCTACAATGAGCAGTTCTTC. The rearrangement uses TRBV6-2 or TRBV6-3 and TRBJ2-1, with a tentative D call TRBD2 (6 bases). Germline values: CDR1 MNHEY, CDR2 SVGEGT. The CDR3 length is 15 residues. Between the trimmed V and J ends, which lost 5 bases and 2 bases, there was a span of 13 bases.